One sample yielded the 22 T cell receptor beta chains listed below, sequenced in a study of blood T cells in healthy people across ages. A sample-barcoded 5' primer and a J-beta primer mix were used in a second PCR of roughly 6 to 11 cycles. TCRdb passed the 5' RACE reads through MiXCR, listing each CDR3 protein once. The sample yields about 1 million distinct CDR3 sequences, under 30% seen once. These records were also assigned to another study, of T cells of mothers and their children.

Input material: blood. These receptors all come from a girl aged 2-10 years in good health.

This clonotype was observed a handful of times. The chain uses TRBV7-9 and TRBJ2-3; TRBD2 aligns across 8 bases. CDR1 SEHNR and CDR2 FQNEAQ come from the germline V gene (reference sequence). This CDR3 spans 13 amino acids. Trimming took 4 bases from V and 5 from J; bases not matched to a gene: 2. The CDR3 protein is CASSSGGVDTQYF. CDR3 bases: TGTGCCAGCAGCTCGGGAGGGGTAGATACGCAGTATTTT.

In this sample, this clonotype turned up a few times. The rearrangement uses TRBV11-3 and TRBJ2-1, with TRBD2 as a possible D gene (5 bases). The V gene lost 2 bases and the J gene lost 0 bases, with 14 bases spanning the gap. This CDR3 has 17 residues. Per germline, CDR1 SGHNT and CDR2 YENEEA. The CDR3 nucleotides read TGTGCCAGCAGCTTACCCCCCGGGATTATCTCCTACAATGAGCAGTTCTTC. It is translated as CASSLPPGIISYNEQFF.

The chain is built from TRBV28 and TRBJ1-4, with D possibly TRBD1 on 5 matching bases. Germline-derived CDR1 and CDR2 are MDHEN and SYDVKM. V lost 4 bases and J lost 8, with 20 bases in between. This CDR3 region has 16 residues. CDR3 sequence reads: CASSYHWTRGEEKLFF. CDR3 DNA: TGTGCCAGCAGTTACCATTGGACCCGAGGGGAGGAAAAACTGTTTTTT.

The gene calls are TRBV7-2 and TRBJ1-4; D call uncertain. V lost 3 bases and J 4 bases, leaving 9 bases between the germline ends. In germline, CDR1 is SGHTA, CDR2 FQGNSA. This CDR3 is built from 14 residues. CDR3 DNA sequence: TGTGCCAGCAGCTTCTCACGGAATAATGAAAAACTGTTTTTT. Protein product: CASSFSRNNEKLFF.

This chain uses TRBV7-6 with TRBJ2-1, with D possibly TRBD1 on 5 matching bases. The J call is uncertain, as TRBJ2-5 better fits the DNA end. The CDR3 runs to 16 residues. Germline loops: CDR1 SGHVS, CDR2 FNYEAQ. The CDR3 coding sequence is TGTGCCAGCAGCTTCAGTACTCTGACAGCCAGGGAGACCCAGTACTTC. It specifies CASSFSTLTARETQYF.

The CDR3 nucleotides are TGTGCCACCAGCAGCCTAGCGGGGGACTACAATGAGCAGTTCTTC. It specifies CATSSLAGDYNEQFF. This chain links TRBV15 with TRBJ2-1, with 10 nucleotides matching TRBD2. This CDR3 spans 15 amino acids. Germline CDR1 is LNHNV and CDR2 is YYDKDF (reference sequence). The junction had 2 bases not matched to a gene; V was cut back by 3 bases and J by 3 bases.

This clonotype was found a few times. The chain joins TRBV19 to TRBJ2-1; D is possibly TRBD1 (6 bases). Germline CDR1 reads LNHDA; CDR2 reads SQIVND (reference sequence). The CDR3 spans 14 residues. Trimming left V 5 bases short and J 3 bases short, with 11 bases between. CDR3: CASSWAGVYNEQFF. The CDR3 nucleotides are TGTGCCAGTAGTTGGGCAGGGGTCTACAATGAGCAGTTCTTC. The full variable domain, in which reference TRBV19 and TRBJ2-1 provide the parts outside the CDR3, is DGGITQSPKYLFRKEGQNVTLSCEQNLNHDAMYWYRQDPGQGLRLIYYSQIVNDFQKGDIAEGYSVSREKKESFPLTVTSAQKNPTAFYLCASSWAGVYNEQFFGPGTRLTVL.

This clonotype was detected a few times. The V and J genes are TRBV12-3 or TRBV12-4 and TRBJ1-5; D is uncertain. CDR3 length: 14 amino acids. Trimming stripped 1 base from V and 4 bases from J, with 8 bases between. The CDR3 reads CASSLVSSNQPQHF. CDR3 DNA: TGTGCCAGCAGTTTAGTTTCCTCTAATCAGCCCCAGCATTTT.

The chain has TRBV24-1 and TRBJ2-1; D is ambiguous. The CDR3 covers 14 residues. Germline CDR1 and CDR2: KGHDR and SFDVKD. Trimming pared 0 bases from V and 5 bases from J, leaving 7 bases between. The CDR3 DNA sequence: TGTGCCACCAGTGATTTGCTAGGGAACAATGAGCAGTTCTTC. This gives the protein CATSDLLGNNEQFF.

This clonotype was detected only a few times. This sequence joins TRBV14 and TRBJ2-7; 7 bases map to TRBD1. Per germline, CDR1 SGHDN and CDR2 FVKESK. This CDR3 comprises 15 residues. The ends lost 0 bases at V and 0 bases at J; junction bases unmatched: 2. As DNA, the CDR3 is TGTGCCAGCAGCCAAGAACAGGGGAGCTCCTACGAGCAGTACTTC. This translates into CASSQEQGSSYEQYF.

The sample holds a few counts of this clonotype. The gene calls are TRBV10-3 and TRBJ1-1; maybe TRBD1 (6 bases). Between the trimmed V and J ends, which lost 3 bases and 0 bases, there was a span of 14 bases. Germline CDR1 is ENHRY and CDR2 is SYGVKD. CDR3 length: 16 residues. CDR3 nucleotides: TGTGCCATCAGTGACGGTCTACAGGGCATGAACACTGAAGCTTTCTTT. This sequence encodes CAISDGLQGMNTEAFF.

J is TRBJ2-1 and V is TRBV29-1; 9 bases map to TRBD2. Germline V gives CDR1 SQVTM, CDR2 ANQGSEA. V lost 6 bases to trimming and J lost 8 bases; unmatched junction nucleotides: 14. The CDR3 totals 15 residues. CDR3 sequence reads: CSVRGTLAGAYEQFF. The DNA for the CDR3 is TGCAGCGTCCGGGGGACCTTAGCGGGAGCATATGAGCAGTTCTTC.

The V gene is TRBV7-2, the J gene TRBJ1-5, with D tentatively TRBD1 (6 bases). The CDR3 is 17 residues long. Between the trimmed V and J ends, which lost 1 base and 6 bases, there was a span of 19 bases. Germline V gene sequence: CDR1 SGHTA, CDR2 FQGNSA. CDR3 DNA sequence: TGTGCCAGCAGCTTAGAATCTCCAGGGGCGTCGGGTCAGCCCCAGCATTTT. Amino acid sequence: CASSLESPGASGQPQHF.

This clonotype has only a few counts. The V and J genes are TRBV20-1 and TRBJ2-5; D uncertain. The end of the DNA fits TRBJ2-7 better, so the J call may be wrong. The germline V gene encodes CDR1 DFQATT and CDR2 SNEGSKA (reference sequence). The CDR3 sequence is 13 residues long. CDR3 in DNA: TGCAGTGCTAGTAGTCGGCCCACCTACGAGCAGTACTTC. It yields the protein CSASSRPTYEQYF.

The table lists this clonotype with a count of one. The chain is built from TRBV5-1 and TRBJ2-5; perhaps TRBD2 as D (5 bases). CDR1 and CDR2 (germline): SGHRS, YFSETQ. The CDR3 is 15 residues long. The V end was cut by 0 bases, the J end by 5 bases, with 14 bases between. CDR3: CASSLGFTSDETQYF. In DNA, the CDR3 is TGCGCCAGCAGCTTGGGCTTTACTAGTGACGAGACCCAGTACTTC.

This clonotype appeared a few times. The chain combines TRBV27 with TRBJ2-5, with 9 bases fitting TRBD2. The CDR3 contains 16 residues. With 2 bases clipped from V and 5 bases from J, the junction kept 9 bases outside the gene matches. In germline, CDR1 is MNHEY, CDR2 SMNVEV (reference sequence). CDR3 sequence: CASSLVGSGSGETQYF. The CDR3 DNA follows: TGTGCCAGCAGTTTAGTGGGTAGCGGGAGTGGGGAGACCCAGTACTTC.

V usage is TRBV2 and J usage is TRBJ1-3; D is perhaps TRBD1 (6 bases). Per germline, CDR1 SNHLY and CDR2 FYNNEI. The V and J ends lost 2 bases and 2 bases respectively, with 13 bases between them. The CDR3 has 16 residues. CDR3: CASSETGGHPGNTIYF. CDR3 sequence (DNA): TGTGCCAGCAGTGAAACGGGGGGGCACCCTGGAAACACCATATATTTT.

As concerns this clonotype: At one boundary the junction diverges from the germline segment, which might be a read error. The V gene is TRBV7-8, the J gene TRBJ2-1, with D possibly being TRBD1 (6 bases). The CDR3 runs 13 residues. Germline-derived CDR1 and CDR2 are SGHVS and FQNEAQ. The CDR3: CASSSNRDNEQFF. The CDR3 coding sequence is TGCGCCAGCAGCTCCAACAGGGACAATGAGCAGTTCTTC.

The chain is built from TRBV3-1 and TRBJ2-7; TRBD1 aligns across 9 bases. This CDR3 region has 14 residues. The junction had 5 bases not matched to a gene; V was cut back by 5 bases and J by 3 bases. Germline CDR1 reads LGHDT; CDR2 reads YNNKEL (reference sequence). This chain's CDR3 is CASSTGTGFYEQYF. CDR3 nucleotide sequence: TGTGCCAGCAGCACCGGGACAGGGTTCTACGAGCAGTACTTC.

The chain couples TRBV11-2 to TRBJ2-1; 10 bases line up with TRBD2. The CDR3 has 15 amino acids. CDR1 and CDR2 (germline): SGHAT, FQNNGV. The junction had 14 bases not matched to a gene; V was cut back by 4 bases and J by 14 bases. The CDR3 sequence: CASSYAPLGLASKFF. DNA of the CDR3: TGTGCCAGCAGCTACGCCCCCCTGGGACTAGCGTCGAAGTTCTTC.

This clonotype has only a few counts. The chain uses TRBV29-1 and TRBJ2-1, with no clear D. V was trimmed by 4 bases and J by 14 bases, leaving 9 bases between them. Germline CDR1 SQVTM, CDR2 ANQGSEA. The CDR3 contains 9 residues. The CDR3 region has the DNA TGCAGCGTTGGGAGCCTGGAGTTCTTC. This sequence encodes CSVGSLEFF.

This clonotype was counted a few times. CDR3 amino acids: CASSFSPQTGVAYEQYF. In DNA form, the CDR3 reads TGTGCCAGCAGCTTCTCACCCCAGACAGGCGTAGCCTACGAGCAGTACTTC. This chain joins TRBV11-2 and TRBJ2-5, with D perhaps TRBD1 (6 bases). The last part of the DNA fits TRBJ2-7 better; the J call may be wrong. The CDR3 covers 17 residues. Looked up from germline, CDR1 is SGHAT and CDR2 is FQNNGV.